This is a list of T cell receptor beta chains from one sample in a study of CD8+ T cells in alopecia areata. TCRdb's copy holds only in-frame clones and misses some; the assay was immunoSEQ multiplex PCR. The data hold around 150,000 clones, with more than 55% observed a single time. The sample taken for sequencing was CD8+ T cells sorted from blood. The source is a human donor in good health. The CDR3 runs from the conserved cysteine through the conserved F or W. D genes are given only for firm matches. Size is stated for part of the rows, as once, few or many counts, or as a class when the clone is expanded.

CDR3 DNA: TGTGCCAGCAGCGTAGAGGACAGGGCTCAGCCCCAGCATTTT
CDR3 protein: CASSVEDRAQPQHF
CDR3 length: 14
D gene: TRBD1
V gene: TRBV9
J gene: TRBJ1-5
clone size: -

CDR3 DNA: TGTGCCTGGAACGGAGGGGACAGTGGCTACACCTTC
CDR3 protein: CAWNGGDSGYTF
CDR3 length: 12
D gene: TRBD1
V gene: TRBV30
J gene: TRBJ1-2
clone size: -

CDR3 DNA: TGCAGCGTTGAAGAAGGGCTAGCGGGAGGGGTTGAGCAGTTCTTC
CDR3 protein: CSVEEGLAGGVEQFF
CDR3 length: 15
D gene: TRBD2
V gene: TRBV29-1
J gene: TRBJ2-1
clone size: -

CDR3 DNA: TGCGCCAGCAGCGGGAGTTTAGGTTACGAGCAGTACTTC
CDR3 protein: CASSGSLGYEQYF
CDR3 length: 13
D gene: -
V gene: TRBV4-1
J gene: TRBJ2-7
clone size: -

CDR3 DNA: TGCAGCGGGAGGGCCACCGGGGAGCTGTTTTTT
CDR3 protein: CSGRATGELFF
CDR3 length: 11
D gene: -
V gene: TRBV29-1
J gene: TRBJ2-2
clone size: -

CDR3 DNA: TGCAGCGCAGAACAGGGGGCGCGTGAGCAGTTCTTC
CDR3 protein: CSAEQGAREQFF
CDR3 length: 12
D gene: TRBD1
V gene: TRBV29-1
J gene: TRBJ2-1
clone size: few

CDR3 DNA: TGCGCCAGCAGCCCCGCTAGCGGGAACCACAATGAGCAGTTCTTC
CDR3 protein: CASSPASGNHNEQFF
CDR3 length: 15
D gene: TRBD2
V gene: TRBV4-1
J gene: TRBJ2-1
clone size: -

CDR3 DNA: TGCAGCGCGGCGGACTCCGGGACAACCTACGAGCAGTACTTC
CDR3 protein: CSAADSGTTYEQYF
CDR3 length: 14
D gene: -
V gene: TRBV29-1
J gene: TRBJ2-7
clone size: -

CDR3 DNA: TGTGCCAGCAGCTCGTACAGGGGGTCCGATCAGCCCCAGCATTTT
CDR3 protein: CASSSYRGSDQPQHF
CDR3 length: 15
D gene: TRBD1
V gene: TRBV5-6
J gene: TRBJ1-5
clone size: -

CDR3 DNA: TGTGCCTGGAGTGTAATCTCGAACACTGAAGCTTTCTTT
CDR3 protein: CAWSVISNTEAFF
CDR3 length: 13
D gene: -
V gene: TRBV30
J gene: TRBJ1-1
clone size: -

CDR3 DNA: TGTGCCAGCAGCGTAGGTGGGGAGGGACTCCCGTACAATGAGCAGTTCTTC
CDR3 protein: CASSVGGEGLPYNEQFF
CDR3 length: 17
D gene: TRBD2
V gene: TRBV9
J gene: TRBJ2-1
clone size: -

CDR3 DNA: TGTGCCAGCAGCTTGGGGGGGAACACTGAAGCTTTCTTT
CDR3 protein: CASSLGGNTEAFF
CDR3 length: 13
D gene: -
V gene: TRBV5-6
J gene: TRBJ1-1
clone size: -

CDR3 DNA: TGCAGCGTTGAAGATCCCGGGACAGGGGGCTACTATGGCTACACCTTC
CDR3 protein: CSVEDPGTGGYYGYTF
CDR3 length: 16
D gene: TRBD1
V gene: TRBV29-1
J gene: TRBJ1-2
clone size: few

CDR3 DNA: TGTGCTAGTGGTTTAGGCAGGTCCGGAGGCTACACCTTC
CDR3 protein: CASGLGRSGGYTF
CDR3 length: 13
D gene: -
V gene: TRBV12-5
J gene: TRBJ1-2
clone size: few

CDR3 DNA: TGTGCCTGGAGAAAGACACAAGAGACCCAGTACTTC
CDR3 protein: CAWRKTQETQYF
CDR3 length: 12
D gene: -
V gene: TRBV30
J gene: TRBJ2-5
clone size: -

CDR3 DNA: TGTGCCAGCAGTGTCACTCCCGGGACGGCATATGGCTACACCTTC
CDR3 protein: CASSVTPGTAYGYTF
CDR3 length: 15
D gene: -
V gene: TRBV6-1
J gene: TRBJ1-2
clone size: -

CDR3 DNA: TGTGCCAGCAGCGGACGACAGGGGTGGGACGAGCAGTACTTC
CDR3 protein: CASSGRQGWDEQYF
CDR3 length: 14
D gene: TRBD1
V gene: TRBV7-9
J gene: TRBJ2-7
clone size: -

CDR3 DNA: TGTGCCAGCAGCCAAGAGTCCTGGGCAGGAGGGGGCTACGTCCCTGAAGCTTTCTTT
CDR3 protein: CASSQESWAGGGYVPEAFF
CDR3 length: 19
D gene: TRBD1
V gene: TRBV14
J gene: TRBJ1-1
clone size: -

CDR3 DNA: TGCAGCGCCGAGGGACTAGCGTCCTCCTATGAGCAGTTCTTC
CDR3 protein: CSAEGLASSYEQFF
CDR3 length: 14
D gene: TRBD2
V gene: TRBV29-1
J gene: TRBJ2-1
clone size: -

CDR3 DNA: TGCAGCGTGGATCTAGCGGGAGACATTCAGTACTTC
CDR3 protein: CSVDLAGDIQYF
CDR3 length: 12
D gene: TRBD2
V gene: TRBV29-1
J gene: TRBJ2-4
clone size: -

CDR3 DNA: TGTGCCTGGAGTGGGTATGGCTACACCTTC
CDR3 protein: CAWSGYGYTF
CDR3 length: 10
D gene: -
V gene: TRBV30
J gene: TRBJ1-2
clone size: -

CDR3 DNA: TGTGCCAGCAGCAGTCCGGGACAGCAGTTCTCCTTT
CDR3 protein: CASSSPGQQFSF
CDR3 length: 12
D gene: TRBD1
V gene: TRBV13
J gene: TRBJ1-1
clone size: -